The rows below give T cell receptor beta chains drawn from one sample of a study of beta chain features in type 1 diabetes. Produced via immunoSEQ multiplex PCR; TCRdb's table is partial and in-frame only. Here the sample spans 200,000 to 250,000 clones, around 68% being singletons. Sample: naive CD4+ T cells from blood. The source of these receptors is a man aged 25 to 40 in good health. The CDR3 runs from the conserved cysteine through the conserved F or W. Fields, in order: D gene, CDR3 length, clone size, J gene, V gene, CDR3 protein, CDR3 DNA. A D gene is named only where the DNA matches it firmly. The listing skips clone size in some rows; elsewhere it reads once, few, many or a size class.

NA | 15 | NA | TRBJ2-3 | TRBV7-2 | CASSLSLTSTDTQYF | TGTGCCAGCAGCTTATCTCTTACTAGCACAGATACGCAGTATTTT
TRBD2 | 17 | few | TRBJ2-3 | TRBV9 | CASSVSLAGGTRDTQYF | TGTGCCAGCAGCGTAAGCCTAGCGGGGGGGACCCGGGATACGCAGTATTTT
NA | 15 | NA | TRBJ2-5 | TRBV30 | CAWSPTGYLRETQYF | TGTGCCTGGAGCCCGACAGGATACCTCCGAGAGACCCAGTACTTC
NA | 16 | NA | TRBJ2-5 | TRBV11-2 | CASSLVRTEIQETQYF | TGTGCCAGCAGCTTAGTTAGGACAGAGATACAAGAGACCCAGTACTTC
TRBD1 | 12 | NA | TRBJ1-2 | TRBV30 | CAWEGQIVRYTF | TGTGCCTGGGAGGGACAGATAGTCCGCTACACCTTC
TRBD2 | 15 | NA | TRBJ2-7 | TRBV9 | CASSSQAGVNYEQYF | TGTGCCAGCAGCTCCCAAGCGGGAGTAAACTACGAGCAGTACTTC
TRBD1 | 15 | NA | TRBJ2-3 | TRBV4-1 | CASSQIGQGTDTQYF | TGCGCCAGCAGCCAAATCGGACAGGGAACAGATACGCAGTATTTT
TRBD2 | 16 | NA | TRBJ2-1 | TRBV30 | CAWSAGLAGVGNEQFF | TGTGCCTGGAGTGCCGGACTAGCGGGAGTAGGCAATGAGCAGTTCTTC
NA | 13 | NA | TRBJ2-3 | TRBV29-1 | CSVGTEPADTQYF | TGCAGCGTTGGTACCGAGCCAGCAGATACGCAGTATTTT
NA | 10 | NA | TRBJ2-7 | TRBV28 | CASSFREQYF | TGTGCCAGCAGTTTTAGGGAGCAGTACTTC
NA | 15 | few | TRBJ2-2 | TRBV7-9 | CASSTTDRNTGELFF | TGTGCCAGCAGCACAACCGACAGGAACACCGGGGAGCTGTTTTTT
NA | 14 | NA | TRBJ2-5 | TRBV5-1 | CASSFGTGEETQYF | TGCGCCAGCAGCTTTGGCACAGGAGAAGAGACCCAGTACTTC
NA | 12 | few | TRBJ2-2 | TRBV29-1 | CSVDLRPGELFF | TGCAGCGTTGATTTGCGTCCCGGGGAGCTGTTTTTT
NA | 12 | NA | TRBJ2-3 | TRBV28 | CASSPSADTQYF | TGTGCCAGCAGTCCTAGCGCAGATACGCAGTATTTT
NA | 14 | NA | TRBJ1-4 | TRBV5-4 | CASSFGGTNEKLFF | TGTGCCAGCAGCTTTGGTGGGACTAATGAAAAACTGTTTTTT
NA | 15 | NA | TRBJ2-3 | TRBV9 | CASTFIPSGTDTQYF | TGTGCCAGTACCTTCATCCCTAGCGGCACAGATACGCAGTATTTT
NA | 14 | once | TRBJ2-4 | TRBV11-2 | CASSFAGPKNIQYF | TGTGCCAGCAGCTTTGCGGGGCCCAAAAACATTCAGTACTTC
NA | 11 | NA | TRBJ2-7 | TRBV20-1 | CSAARVYEQYF | TGCAGTGCGGCTAGGGTTTACGAGCAGTACTTC
NA | 13 | NA | TRBJ2-7 | TRBV29-1 | CSVGHLNSYEQYF | TGCAGCGTTGGGCACCTTAACTCCTACGAGCAGTACTTC
TRBD1 | 16 | NA | TRBJ1-1 | TRBV30 | CAWSRTGTVMNTEAFF | TGTGCCTGGAGTCGAACCGGGACAGTGATGAACACTGAAGCTTTCTTT
NA | 11 | NA | TRBJ1-1 | TRBV29-1 | CSVGRDTEAFF | TGCAGCGTAGGAAGGGACACTGAAGCTTTCTTT
NA | 14 | NA | TRBJ1-1 | TRBV9 | CASSVVAANTEAFF | TGTGCCAGCAGCGTAGTTGCCGCCAACACTGAAGCTTTCTTT
NA | 9 | NA | TRBJ1-2 | TRBV29-1 | CSVDGGYTF | TGCAGCGTTGATGGAGGCTACACCTTC
NA | 13 | few | TRBJ2-3 | TRBV7-2 | CASSLLGPDTQYF | TGTGCCAGCAGCTTATTAGGGCCAGATACGCAGTATTTT
NA | 13 | NA | TRBJ2-1 | TRBV4-2 | CASSQEPGNEQFF | TGTGCCAGCAGCCAAGAACCGGGGAATGAGCAGTTCTTC
TRBD1 | 14 | NA | TRBJ2-5 | TRBV29-1 | CSVAQDRGWETQYF | TGCAGCGTAGCCCAGGACAGGGGCTGGGAGACCCAGTACTTC